The text below deals with one T cell receptor beta chain. Its specificity is unknown. The source of the sample is a study of CXCR3-negative and CXCR3-positive naive CD8 T cells. Germline V gene lookup returns CDR1 MGHDK and CDR2 SYGVNS. This CDR3 contains 15 residues. TRB cDNA libraries were made by UMI-labeled 5' RACE. TCRdb re-called the 5' RACE reads and catalogs CDR3 proteins one per entry, DNA excluded. The clone table shows roughly 59,000 distinct CDR3 sequences, with the ten largest holding 0.55% to 0.75%. Study-wide results and limits: In CXCR3-positive naive cells, the TRB CDR3s were more hydrophobic than in CXCR3-negative naive cells.

J is TRBJ2-5 and V is TRBV25-1; TCRdb names TRBD2, which stays unverified in the absence of DNA. The TCR was taken from a human donor in good health. Some clones in this sample may be carry-over from other donors' samples. The sample comprised naive CXCR3+ CD8+ T cells from blood. Subset reported: CD45RO-CCR7+CD27+CD95- naive CD8+ T cells expressing CXCR3 (TNR3+). CDR3 sequence reads: CASSEGAGYQETQYF.